This entry describes one TCR beta chain. Its cognate antigen is unknown. V trimming: 5 bases; J trimming: 0 bases; junction bases outside the gene matches: 4. There are 15 residues in the CDR3. CDR1 is SGHVS and CDR2 is FQNEAQ in the germline V gene. This sample is drawn from a study of lymphopenia after photon versus proton radiotherapy. The table came from immunoSEQ multiplex PCR; TCRdb's copy has only in-frame clones and leaves some out. The data show about 45,000 clones, roughly 87% seen once. Study observations and caveats: Post-nadir diversity loss with photons came from oligoclonal expansion, particularly CD8+ Temra cells.

The sequence derives from a middle-aged man with gastric cancer. This chain links TRBV7-8 with TRBJ2-3; TRBD2 aligns across 8 bases. The source was peripheral blood, collected from a patient treated with photon-based radiotherapy. The CDR3 nucleotides read TGTGCCAGCAGCCCCTTAGCGGGGAGCACAGATACGCAGTATTTT. Translation: CASSPLAGSTDTQYF.